This T cell receptor (beta chain) was retrieved from a study of blood T cell repertoires in COVID-19. Study-level background: The origin of the acute and convalescent COVID-19 samples was the United States, Italy and Spain. PBMCs, B-cell-depleted T cells, or T cells were the source of the cDNA or gDNA that made up the material.

With 2 bases removed from V and 0 bases from J, the gap between germline ends came to 11 bases. Looked up from germline, CDR1 is SGHRS and CDR2 is YFSETQ. The length of the CDR3 is 16 residues. Seattle cases were enrolled at active infection and followed longitudinally. Assay: immunoSEQ multiplex PCR; the TCRdb copy retains only in-frame clones and omits some. The data show 250,000 to 400,000 clones, around 88% seen once. Sequencing used peripheral blood. The receptor was isolated from a woman between 25 and 40 years old with COVID-19, enrolled during active disease. J is TRBJ1-4 and V is TRBV5-1; tentative D call: TRBD1 (5 bases). The CDR3 reads CASSFQGPSTNEKLFF. For the CDR3, the DNA is TGCGCCAGCAGCTTCCAGGGCCCATCAACTAATGAAAAACTGTTTTTT.